One sample yielded the 8 T cell receptor beta chains listed below, sequenced in a study of blood T cell repertoires in COVID-19. Using immunoSEQ multiplex PCR, the repertoire was profiled, and TCRdb retains in-frame clones only, with some absent. The sample records about 260,000 clones, around 87% being singletons. Sequencing input: peripheral blood. Every receptor here comes from a woman in her forties or fifties with acute or convalescent COVID-19.

The V call is TRBV19, the J call TRBJ2-7; 7 bases fit TRBD1. CDR1 LNHDA and CDR2 SQIVND come from the germline V gene (reference sequence). With V trimmed by 6 bases and J by 3 bases, 5 bases remained unmatched. There are 13 residues in the CDR3. The CDR3 here is CASSTGQSYEQYF. CDR3 coding DNA: TGTGCCAGTAGCACGGGACAGAGCTACGAGCAGTACTTC.

The chain combines TRBV14 with TRBJ1-4; 8 bases line up with TRBD1. The V and J ends lost 0 bases and 8 bases, in that order; junction bases with no gene match: 8. This CDR3 contains 16 residues. CDR1 is SGHDN, CDR2 FVKESK, per germline. The CDR3 nucleotides are TGTGCCAGCAGCCAAGATCATTGGACAGGGTGGGAAAAACTGTTTTTT. This sequence encodes CASSQDHWTGWEKLFF.

The genes are TRBV18 and TRBJ1-1; D might be TRBD1 (5 bases). V was pared by 2 bases and J by 5 bases, with 9 bases between. This CDR3 spans 13 amino acids. Germline V lookup: CDR1 KGHSH, CDR2 LQKENI. CDR3 loop: CASSPIGGTEAFF. DNA of the CDR3: TGTGCCAGCTCACCAATCGGGGGGACTGAAGCTTTCTTT.

V usage is TRBV7-9 and J usage is TRBJ1-2; 7 nucleotides match TRBD1. J lost 7 bases, V lost 6 bases, and 11 bases had no gene match. CDR3 length equals 14 residues. The germline gives CDR1 SEHNR, CDR2 FQNEAQ (reference sequence). DNA for the CDR3: TGTGCCAGCAGAACTATAGACAGGGCTGGTGGCTACACCTTC. Its protein is CASRTIDRAGGYTF.

The chain uses TRBV5-4 and TRBJ1-3; D perhaps matches TRBD1 (6 bases). The CDR3 runs to 15 residues. Deletions cut 3 bases from V and 3 bases from J, with 13 bases between. CDR1 and CDR2 (germline): SGHNT, YYREEE (reference sequence). The DNA of the CDR3 is TGTGCCAGCAGCTCACAGGGATCAGGTGGAAACACCATATATTTT. Translated, it gives CASSSQGSGGNTIYF.

The rearrangement links TRBV7-3 to TRBJ2-3; TRBD2 matches 11 bases. After removal of 1 base from V and 3 bases from J, the junction contained 12 bases not matched to a gene. Germline CDR1 and CDR2: SGHTA and FQGTGA. The CDR3 has 19 amino acids. CDR3 protein: CASSLRMLAGGHETDTQYF. The CDR3 coding sequence is TGTGCCAGCAGCTTAAGGATGTTAGCGGGAGGGCATGAGACAGATACGCAGTATTTT.

V gene TRBV9 combines with J gene TRBJ2-1; D is possibly TRBD2 (6 bases). The CDR3 sequence is 16 residues long. Trimming removed 0 bases at V and 3 bases at J, with 13 bases between. Per the germline V gene, CDR1 is SGDLS and CDR2 is YYNGEE. The CDR3 loop reads CASSVAGGGVYNEQFF. CDR3 nucleotides: TGTGCCAGCAGCGTAGCGGGTGGAGGGGTCTACAATGAGCAGTTCTTC.

The V and J genes are TRBV4-3 and TRBJ2-1; weak D call: TRBD2 (5 bases). The V gene lost 0 bases and the J gene lost 5 bases, with 20 bases spanning the gap. This CDR3 has 18 amino acids. Germline values: CDR1 LGHNA, CDR2 YSLEER. CDR3 sequence (DNA): TGCGCCAGCAGCCAAGATCCAGGCGGGCACTCGCCGGACAATGAGCAGTTCTTC. Protein product: CASSQDPGGHSPDNEQFF.